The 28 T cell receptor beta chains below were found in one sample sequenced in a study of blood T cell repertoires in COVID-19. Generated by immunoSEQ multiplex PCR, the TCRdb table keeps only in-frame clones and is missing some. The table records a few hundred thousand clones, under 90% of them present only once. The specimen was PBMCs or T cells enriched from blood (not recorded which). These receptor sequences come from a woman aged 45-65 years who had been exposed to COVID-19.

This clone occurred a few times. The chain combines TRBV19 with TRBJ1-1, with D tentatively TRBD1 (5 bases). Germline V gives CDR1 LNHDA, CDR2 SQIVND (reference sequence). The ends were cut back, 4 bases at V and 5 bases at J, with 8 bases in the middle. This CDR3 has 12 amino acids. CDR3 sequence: CASSSRVTEAFF. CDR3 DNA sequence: TGTGCCAGTAGTAGCAGGGTGACTGAAGCTTTCTTT.

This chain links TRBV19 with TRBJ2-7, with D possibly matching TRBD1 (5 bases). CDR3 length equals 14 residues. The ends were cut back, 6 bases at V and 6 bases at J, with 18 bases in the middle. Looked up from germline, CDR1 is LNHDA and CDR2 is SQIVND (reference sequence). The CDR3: CASRTRALDSEQYF. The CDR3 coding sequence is TGTGCCAGTAGAACCAGGGCACTCGACAGCGAGCAGTACTTC.

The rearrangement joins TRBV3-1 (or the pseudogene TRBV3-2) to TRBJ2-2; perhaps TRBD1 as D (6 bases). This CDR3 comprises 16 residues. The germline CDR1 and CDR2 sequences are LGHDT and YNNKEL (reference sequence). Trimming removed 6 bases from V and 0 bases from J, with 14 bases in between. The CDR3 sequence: CASSRDKPTNTGELFF. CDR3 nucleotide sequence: TGTGCCAGCAGTCGGGACAAACCCACGAACACCGGGGAGCTGTTTTTT.

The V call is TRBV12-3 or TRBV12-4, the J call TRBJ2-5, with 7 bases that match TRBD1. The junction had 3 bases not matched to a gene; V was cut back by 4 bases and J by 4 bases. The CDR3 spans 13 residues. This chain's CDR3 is CASSWGQLETQYF. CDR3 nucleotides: TGTGCCAGCAGTTGGGGACAGCTAGAGACCCAGTACTTC.

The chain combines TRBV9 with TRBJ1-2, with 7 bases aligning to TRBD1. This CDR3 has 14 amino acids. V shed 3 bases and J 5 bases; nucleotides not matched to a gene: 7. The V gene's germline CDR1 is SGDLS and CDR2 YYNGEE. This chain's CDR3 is CASSADRVGYGYTF. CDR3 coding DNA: TGTGCCAGCAGCGCTGACAGGGTTGGATATGGCTACACCTTC.

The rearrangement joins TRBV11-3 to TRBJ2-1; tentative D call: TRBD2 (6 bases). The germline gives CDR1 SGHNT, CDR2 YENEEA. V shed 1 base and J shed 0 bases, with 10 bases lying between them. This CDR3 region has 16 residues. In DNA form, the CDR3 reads TGTGCCAGCAGCTTAGGGACTACGAGCTCCTACAATGAGCAGTTCTTC. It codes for CASSLGTTSSYNEQFF.

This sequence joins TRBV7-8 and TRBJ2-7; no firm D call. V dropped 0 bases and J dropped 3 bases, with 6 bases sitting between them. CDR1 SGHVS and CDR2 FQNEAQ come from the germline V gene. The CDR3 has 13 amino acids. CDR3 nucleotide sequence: TGTGCCAGCAGCTTAGCCGAGATCTACGAGCAGTACTTC. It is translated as CASSLAEIYEQYF.

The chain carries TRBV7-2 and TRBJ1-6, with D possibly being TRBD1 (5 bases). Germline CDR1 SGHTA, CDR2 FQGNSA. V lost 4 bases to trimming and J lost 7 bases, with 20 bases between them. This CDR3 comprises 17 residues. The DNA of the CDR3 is TGTGCCAGCAGCTCGTGGAACAGGCCCTCCAACAATTCACCCCTCCACTTT. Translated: CASSSWNRPSNNSPLHF.

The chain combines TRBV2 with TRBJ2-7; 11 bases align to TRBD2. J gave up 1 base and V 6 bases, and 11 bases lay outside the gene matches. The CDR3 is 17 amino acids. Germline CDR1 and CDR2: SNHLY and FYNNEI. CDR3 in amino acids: CASRNDLAGGWSYEQYF. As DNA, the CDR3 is TGTGCCAGCAGGAACGATCTAGCGGGGGGTTGGTCCTACGAGCAGTACTTC.

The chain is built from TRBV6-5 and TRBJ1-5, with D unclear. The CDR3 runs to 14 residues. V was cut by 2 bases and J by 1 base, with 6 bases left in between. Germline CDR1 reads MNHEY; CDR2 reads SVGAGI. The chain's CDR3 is CASSYAGSNQPQHF. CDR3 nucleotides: TGTGCCAGCAGTTACGCGGGGAGCAATCAGCCCCAGCATTTT.

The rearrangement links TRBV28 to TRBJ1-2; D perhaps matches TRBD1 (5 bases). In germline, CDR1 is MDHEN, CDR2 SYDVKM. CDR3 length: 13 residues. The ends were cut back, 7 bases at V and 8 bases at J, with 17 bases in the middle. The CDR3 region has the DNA TGTGCCAGCACCCCCTCAGGGATAGACGGCTACACCTTC. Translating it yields CASTPSGIDGYTF.

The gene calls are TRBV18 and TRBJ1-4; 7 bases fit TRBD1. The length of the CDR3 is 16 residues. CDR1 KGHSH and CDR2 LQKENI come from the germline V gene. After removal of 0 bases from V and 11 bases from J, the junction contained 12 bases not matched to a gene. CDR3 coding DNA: TGTGCCAGCTCACCACCGGGAGTAGTTGGAGGGGGCAAACTGTTTTTT. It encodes CASSPPGVVGGGKLFF.

For the CDR3, the DNA is TGTGCCAGCAGCTTACGCCCGGGACAGGGGTCCTATGAGCAGTTCTTC. It codes for CASSLRPGQGSYEQFF. The V call is TRBV7-2, the J call TRBJ2-1; 10 bases agree with TRBD1. Trimming cost V 2 bases and J 8 bases; bases outside gene matches: 9. CDR3 length: 16 amino acids. The germline CDR1 and CDR2 sequences are SGHTA and FQGNSA.

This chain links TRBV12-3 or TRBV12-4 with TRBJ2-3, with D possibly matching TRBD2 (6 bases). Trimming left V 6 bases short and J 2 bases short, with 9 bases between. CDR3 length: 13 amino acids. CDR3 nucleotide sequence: TGTGCCAGCAGGGGACTTGACACAGATACGCAGTATTTT. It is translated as CASRGLDTDTQYF.

The CDR3 protein is CASSDSWGWGGYTF. CDR3 nucleotide sequence: TGTGCCAGCAGTGACTCGTGGGGCTGGGGAGGCTACACCTTC. The chain links TRBV6-4 to TRBJ1-2; a weak D match, TRBD1 (5 bases). CDR3 length: 14 residues. V lost 0 bases and J 8 bases, leaving 13 bases between the germline ends. Germline V gene lookup returns CDR1 MRHNA and CDR2 SNTAGT.

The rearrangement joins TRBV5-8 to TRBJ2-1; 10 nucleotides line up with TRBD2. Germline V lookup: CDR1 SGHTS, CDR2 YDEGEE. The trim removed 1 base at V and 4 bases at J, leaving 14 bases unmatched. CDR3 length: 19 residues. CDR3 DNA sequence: TGTGCCAGCAGCTTGTGGTCGTCTAGCGGGGGCCAGAATTACAATGAGCAGTTCTTC. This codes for CASSLWSSSGGQNYNEQFF.

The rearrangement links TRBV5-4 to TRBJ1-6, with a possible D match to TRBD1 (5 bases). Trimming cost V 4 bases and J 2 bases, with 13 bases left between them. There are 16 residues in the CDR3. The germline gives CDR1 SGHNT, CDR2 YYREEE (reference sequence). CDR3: CASSPRGGTYNSPLHF. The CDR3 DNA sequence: TGTGCCAGCAGCCCACGGGGGGGGACCTATAATTCACCCCTCCACTTT.

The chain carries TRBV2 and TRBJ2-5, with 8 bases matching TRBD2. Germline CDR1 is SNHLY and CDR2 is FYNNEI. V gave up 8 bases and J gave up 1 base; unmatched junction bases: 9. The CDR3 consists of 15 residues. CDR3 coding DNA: TGTGCCAGCCTCCCGAGCGGGGGCCTCCAAGAGACCCAGTACTTC. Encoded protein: CASLPSGGLQETQYF. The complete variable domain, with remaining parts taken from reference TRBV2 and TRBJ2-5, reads EPEVTQTPSHQVTQMGQEVILRCVPISNHLYFYWYRQILGQKVEFLVSFYNNEISEKSEIFDDQFSVERPDGSNFTLKIRSTKLEDSAMYFCASLPSGGLQETQYFGPGTRLLVL.

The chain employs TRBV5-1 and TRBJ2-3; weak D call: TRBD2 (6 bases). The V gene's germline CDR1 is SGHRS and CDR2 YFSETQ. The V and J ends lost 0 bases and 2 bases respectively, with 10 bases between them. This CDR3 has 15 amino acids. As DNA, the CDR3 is TGCGCCAGCAGCTTGGGTCTAGCGTACACAGATACGCAGTATTTT. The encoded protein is CASSLGLAYTDTQYF.

The CDR3 loop reads CSVGMATGTGYTF. The CDR3 DNA reads TGCAGCGTTGGAATGGCCACAGGGACCGGCTACACCTTC. The J gene is TRBJ1-2, the V gene TRBV29-1; TRBD1 might be the D (6 bases). Germline V gene lookup returns CDR1 SQVTM and CDR2 ANQGSEA. Deletions cut 4 bases from V and 8 bases from J, with 17 bases between. This CDR3 contains 13 residues.

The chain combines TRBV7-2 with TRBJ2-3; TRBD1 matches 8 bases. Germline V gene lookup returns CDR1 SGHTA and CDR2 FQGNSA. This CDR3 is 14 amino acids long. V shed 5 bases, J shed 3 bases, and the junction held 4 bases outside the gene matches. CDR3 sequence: CASSGWTGTDTQYF. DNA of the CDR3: TGTGCCAGCAGCGGATGGACAGGGACAGATACGCAGTATTTT.

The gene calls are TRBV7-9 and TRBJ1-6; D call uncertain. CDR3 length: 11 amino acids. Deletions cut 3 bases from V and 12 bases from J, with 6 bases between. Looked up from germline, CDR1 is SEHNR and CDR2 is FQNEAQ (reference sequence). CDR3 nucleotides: TGTGCCAGCAGCTTCACCGGACCCCTCCACTTT. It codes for CASSFTGPLHF.

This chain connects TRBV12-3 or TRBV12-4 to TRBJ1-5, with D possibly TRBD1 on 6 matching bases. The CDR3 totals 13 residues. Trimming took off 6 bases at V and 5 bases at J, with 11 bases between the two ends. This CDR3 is CASSSAGDQPQHF. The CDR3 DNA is TGTGCCAGCAGCTCCGCAGGGGATCAGCCCCAGCATTTT.

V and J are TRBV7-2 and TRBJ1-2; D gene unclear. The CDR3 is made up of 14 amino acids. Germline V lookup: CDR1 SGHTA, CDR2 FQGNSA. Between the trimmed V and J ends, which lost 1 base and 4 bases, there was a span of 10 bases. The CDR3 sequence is CASSLGGSSYGYTF. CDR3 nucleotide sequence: TGTGCCAGCAGCTTAGGAGGGTCCTCCTATGGCTACACCTTC. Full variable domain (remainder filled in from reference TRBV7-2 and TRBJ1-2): GAGVSQSPSNKVTEKGKDVELRCDPISGHTALYWYRQSLGQGLEFLIYFQGNSAPDKSGLPSDRFSAERTGGSVSTLTIQRTQQEDSAVYLCASSLGGSSYGYTFGSGTRLTVV.

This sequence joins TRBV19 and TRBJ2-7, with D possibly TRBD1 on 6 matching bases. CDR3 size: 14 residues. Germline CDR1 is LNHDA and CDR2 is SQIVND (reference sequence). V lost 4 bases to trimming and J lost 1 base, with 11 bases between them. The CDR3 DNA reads TGTGCCAGTAGTACTTCGGGACAATCCTACGAGCAGTACTTC. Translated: CASSTSGQSYEQYF.

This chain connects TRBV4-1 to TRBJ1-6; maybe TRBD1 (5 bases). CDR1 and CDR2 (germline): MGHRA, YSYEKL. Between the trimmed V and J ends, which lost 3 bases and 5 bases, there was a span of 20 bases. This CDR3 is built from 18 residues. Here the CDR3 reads CASSQRTLGEGHNSPLHF. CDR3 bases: TGCGCCAGCAGCCAGCGGACATTAGGCGAAGGCCATAATTCACCCCTCCACTTT.

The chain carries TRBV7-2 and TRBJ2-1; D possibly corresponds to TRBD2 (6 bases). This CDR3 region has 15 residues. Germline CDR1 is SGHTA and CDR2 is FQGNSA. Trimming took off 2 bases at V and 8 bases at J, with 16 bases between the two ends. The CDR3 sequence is CASSLTTSPWDEQFF. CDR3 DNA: TGTGCCAGCAGCTTAACCACTAGCCCCTGGGATGAGCAGTTCTTC.

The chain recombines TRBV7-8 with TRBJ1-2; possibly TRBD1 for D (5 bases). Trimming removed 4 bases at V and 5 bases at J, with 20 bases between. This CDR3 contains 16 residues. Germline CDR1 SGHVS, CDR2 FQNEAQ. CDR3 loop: CASSWRRGLGGYGYTF. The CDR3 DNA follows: TGTGCCAGCAGCTGGCGGCGCGGCCTTGGGGGGTATGGCTACACCTTC.